This TCR beta chain was sequenced in a study of T cell changes during pregnancy in multiple sclerosis. The germline CDR1 and CDR2 sequences are WSHSY and SAAADI. The CDR3 is 12 amino acids. Trimming removed 3 bases at V and 11 bases at J, with 11 bases between. This clone occurred a few times. TCRdb's table, derived via immunoSEQ multiplex PCR, lists solely in-frame clones and lacks some. The table has some 110,000 clones, approximately 90% seen once; the top ten hold about 1.6%. This TCR derives from a female donor with multiple sclerosis, enrolled in a pregnancy study. The J gene is TRBJ1-5, the V gene TRBV10-2, with no clear D. The source was peripheral blood, collected in the third trimester of pregnancy. In DNA form, the CDR3 reads TGCGCCAGCAGTGAAATGGTGCAGGCCCAGCATTTT. Its translation is CASSEMVQAQHF.